The 16 T cell receptor beta chains below were found in one sample sequenced in a study of T cells in Graves' hyperthyroidism and ophthalmopathy. The source material, RNA transcripts, was used to amplify TCR beta CDR3 regions. RT-PCR in the first round (using the HTBI primer set) targeted the TCR CDR3. TCRdb reanalysed the multiplex PCR reads using MiXCR and keeps one entry per CDR3 protein. The table has roughly 260,000 distinct CDR3 sequences, roughly 15% seen once; the top ten hold 13%. Sequenced material: blood. The receptors were sampled from a woman aged 35 to 49 with Graves' hyperthyroidism that later progressed to Graves' ophthalmopathy.

This clonotype was picked up a small number of times. The rearrangement links TRBV11-2 to TRBJ1-2; D may be TRBD1 (6 bases). The CDR3 is 13 amino acids. The germline V and J ends were trimmed by 2 bases and 7 bases, with 11 bases remaining between them. From germline, CDR1 is SGHAT and CDR2 FQNNGV. In DNA form, the CDR3 reads TGTGCCAGCAGCTTAACAGGGTCCGCTGGCTACACCTTC. As protein: CASSLTGSAGYTF.

The chain recombines TRBV5-1 with TRBJ2-2; D remains ambiguous. V was trimmed by 3 bases and J by 6 bases, leaving 18 bases between them. The CDR3 totals 16 residues. Germline V CDR1 and CDR2: SGHRS, YFSETQ. The CDR3 DNA follows: TGCGCCAGCAGCTCCCACCGGGCCCCCTTTTCCGGGGAGCTGTTTTTT. Amino acids: CASSSHRAPFSGELFF.

This clonotype turned up a few times. This chain joins TRBV5-1 and TRBJ2-1, with unresolved D. This CDR3 contains 13 residues. Germline V gene sequence: CDR1 SGHRS, CDR2 YFSETQ. V lost 4 bases to trimming and J lost 9 bases, with 14 bases between them. This CDR3 is CASSLATGGEQFF. DNA for the CDR3: TGCGCCAGCAGCCTGGCAACCGGCGGTGAGCAGTTCTTC.

This clonotype was counted between two and nine times. Just one base apart from a much larger clone, this may be a read error. This rearrangement joins TRBV2 to TRBJ1-6; D uncertain. The CDR3 is 16 residues long. Trimming shortened V by 7 bases and J by 0 bases, and 13 bases separated the two germline ends. In germline, CDR1 is SNHLY, CDR2 FYNNEI. CDR3 DNA: TGTGCCAGCACGATTGTACGGAGCTCCTATAATTCACCCCTCCACTTT. Residues: CASTIVRSSYNSPLHF.

On this clonotype: A read error is possible here, since a much larger clone lies one base away. The rearrangement links TRBV6-1 to TRBJ1-3, with 10 nucleotides matching TRBD1. The CDR3 length is 17 residues. Germline CDR1 reads MNHNS; CDR2 reads SASEGT. The CDR3 protein is CASSEARQGARGNTTYF. The CDR3 DNA sequence: TGTGCCAGCAGTGAAGCTAGACAGGGGGCGCGTGGAAACACCACATATTTT.

This sequence joins TRBV18 and TRBJ2-2; D ambiguous. Trimming shortened V by 1 base and J by 3 bases, and 3 bases separated the two germline ends. The length of the CDR3 is 13 residues. Germline V CDR1 and CDR2: KGHSH, LQKENI. CDR3 loop: CASSPLDTGELFF. The CDR3 nucleotides are TGTGCCAGCTCACCACTTGACACCGGGGAGCTGTTTTTT.

This clonotype was counted ten times or more. This chain joins TRBV7-6 and TRBJ2-5; 7 bases fit TRBD1. Germline V gene data show CDR1 as SGHVS and CDR2 as FNYEAQ. V lost 5 bases to trimming and J lost 2 bases; unmatched junction nucleotides: 8. This CDR3 comprises 15 residues. CDR3 sequence (DNA): TGTGCCAGCAGCCCCCTGAGGGGGCTACAAGAGACCCAGTACTTC. It translates to CASSPLRGLQETQYF.

In this sample, this clonotype turned up many times. This sequence joins TRBV12-3 or TRBV12-4 and TRBJ2-1; perhaps TRBD1 as D (7 bases). CDR3 size: 12 residues. The germline V and J ends were trimmed by 6 bases and 9 bases, with 12 bases remaining between them. The CDR3 DNA reads as TGTGCCAGCAGCGCAGGGGGGTCTGAGCAGTTCTTC. This codes for CASSAGGSEQFF.

This clonotype was counted ten times or more. The CDR3 DNA follows: TGTGCCAGCAGTGTCGACAGGGCCAGGGAGCAGTACTTC. Its translation is CASSVDRAREQYF. The genes are TRBV2 and TRBJ2-7; 7 positions match TRBD1. The CDR3 contains 13 residues. V lost 4 bases, J lost 7 bases, and 7 bases stayed unmatched. In germline, CDR1 is SNHLY, CDR2 FYNNEI.

This clonotype came up many times. The chain joins TRBV2 to TRBJ2-1; 7 bases fit TRBD1. Germline CDR1 SNHLY, CDR2 FYNNEI. The CDR3 is 14 residues long. J was trimmed by 3 bases and V by 4 bases; bases with no gene match: 3. The CDR3 sequence: CASSGDSIYNEQFF. The CDR3 DNA is TGTGCCAGCAGTGGGGACAGTATCTACAATGAGCAGTTCTTC.

This clonotype was recorded a few times. The chain carries TRBV19 and TRBJ1-4; the D is unclear. CDR1 and CDR2 (germline): LNHDA, SQIVND (reference sequence). The CDR3 is 14 amino acids. The V and J ends lost 8 bases and 1 base respectively, with 11 bases between them. This CDR3 is CASSEGVTNEKLFF. The CDR3 region has the DNA TGTGCCAGTTCCGAGGGTGTAACTAATGAAAAACTGTTTTTT. Full variable domain (missing parts from reference TRBV19 and TRBJ1-4): DGGITQSPKYLFRKEGQNVTLSCEQNLNHDAMYWYRQDPGQGLRLIYYSQIVNDFQKGDIAEGYSVSREKKESFPLTVTSAQKNPTAFYLCASSEGVTNEKLFFGSGTQLSVL.

This clonotype was counted ten times or more. The J gene is TRBJ2-7, the V gene TRBV5-1, with 12 bases fitting TRBD1. V shed 3 bases and J 3 bases; nucleotides not matched to a gene: 4. Per germline, CDR1 SGHRS and CDR2 YFSETQ. This CDR3 is built from 15 residues. This chain's CDR3 is CASSSGTGGVYEQYF. DNA for the CDR3: TGCGCCAGCAGCTCTGGGACAGGGGGCGTCTACGAGCAGTACTTC.

This clonotype was recorded at least ten times. The CDR3 DNA sequence: TGTGCCATCAGTAGGACAGGTAGCACAGATACGCAGTATTTT. Translation gives CAISRTGSTDTQYF. V gene TRBV10-3 combines with J gene TRBJ2-3; 7 positions agree with TRBD1. CDR1 is ENHRY and CDR2 is SYGVKD in the germline V gene. The CDR3 runs to 14 residues. Germline trimming cut 5 bases from V and 0 bases from J; bases unmatched to any gene: 2.

This clonotype was picked up many times. The chain couples TRBV20-1 to TRBJ2-1; D is tentatively TRBD1 or TRBD2 (5 bases each). The CDR3 runs 12 residues. Trimming shortened V by 0 bases and J by 12 bases, and 12 bases separated the two germline ends. In germline, CDR1 is DFQATT, CDR2 SNEGSKA (reference sequence). This chain's CDR3 is CSARDLEGRQFF. The CDR3, as DNA: TGCAGTGCTAGAGACCTCGAGGGGCGGCAGTTCTTC.

This clonotype was recorded at least ten times. The V call is TRBV28, the J call TRBJ1-1; possibly TRBD1 for D (5 bases). The CDR3 loop spans 17 amino acids. Germline V gene lookup returns CDR1 MDHEN and CDR2 SYDVKM. V lost 2 bases and J 0 bases, leaving 16 bases between the germline ends. In DNA, the CDR3 is TGTGCCAGCAGTTTAGCACGGCAGGGTCTTATGAACACTGAAGCTTTCTTT. As protein: CASSLARQGLMNTEAFF.

Many counts were recorded for this clonotype. V is TRBV29-1 and J is TRBJ2-3, with TRBD2 as a possible D gene (6 bases). CDR1 SQVTM and CDR2 ANQGSEA come from the germline V gene. CDR3 size: 15 residues. V was trimmed by 2 bases and J by 3 bases, leaving 15 bases between them. The CDR3 spells CSVEWMREGTDTQYF. In nucleotides, the CDR3 is TGCAGCGTTGAATGGATGCGGGAAGGGACAGATACGCAGTATTTT.